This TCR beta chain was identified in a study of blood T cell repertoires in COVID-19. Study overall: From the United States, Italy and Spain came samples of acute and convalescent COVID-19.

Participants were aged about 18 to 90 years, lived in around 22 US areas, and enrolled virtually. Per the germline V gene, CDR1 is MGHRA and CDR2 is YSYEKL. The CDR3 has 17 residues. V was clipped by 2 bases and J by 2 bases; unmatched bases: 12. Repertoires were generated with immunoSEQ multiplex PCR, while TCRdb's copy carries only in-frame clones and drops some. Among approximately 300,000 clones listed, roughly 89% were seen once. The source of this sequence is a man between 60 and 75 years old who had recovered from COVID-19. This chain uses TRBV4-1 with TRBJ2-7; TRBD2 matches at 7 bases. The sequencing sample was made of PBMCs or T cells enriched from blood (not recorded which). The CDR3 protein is CASSQPPGRAGTYEQYF. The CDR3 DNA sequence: TGCGCCAGCAGCCAACCCCCAGGGAGAGCGGGGACCTACGAGCAGTACTTC.